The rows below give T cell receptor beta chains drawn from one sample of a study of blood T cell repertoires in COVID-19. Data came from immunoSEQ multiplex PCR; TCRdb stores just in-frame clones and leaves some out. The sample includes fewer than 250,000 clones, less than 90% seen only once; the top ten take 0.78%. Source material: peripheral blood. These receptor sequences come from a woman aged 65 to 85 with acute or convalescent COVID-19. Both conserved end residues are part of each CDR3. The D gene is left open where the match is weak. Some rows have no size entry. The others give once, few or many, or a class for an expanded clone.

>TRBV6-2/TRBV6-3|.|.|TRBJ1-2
TGTGCCAGCAGTTACTCCCACAGGGTACAGGGCTACACCTTC
CASSYSHRVQGYTF
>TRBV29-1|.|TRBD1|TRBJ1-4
TGCAGCGTTATACGACCGGGACAGGGGACTGAAAAACTGTTTTTT
CSVIRPGQGTEKLFF
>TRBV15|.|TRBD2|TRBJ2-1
TGTGCCACCAGCAGAGAGGAACGGCTAGCGGGAGGCAATGAGCAGTTCTTC
CATSREERLAGGNEQFF
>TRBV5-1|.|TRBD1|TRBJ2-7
TGCGCCAGCAGCTTGGTTAGGCCCGGACAGGGAGTACCCGAGCAGTACTTC
CASSLVRPGQGVPEQYF
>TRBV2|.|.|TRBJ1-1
TGTGCCAGCAGTGCGTCTCTCAACCGTAAGGAGGCTTTCTTT
CASSASLNRKEAFF
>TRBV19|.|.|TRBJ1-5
TGTGCCAGTAGTATAGGACGGAGCCCCAATCAGCCCCAGCATTTT
CASSIGRSPNQPQHF
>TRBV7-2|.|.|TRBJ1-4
TGTGCCAGCAGCTTAGGAGGTTTAAGTGAAAAACTGTTTTTT
CASSLGGLSEKLFF
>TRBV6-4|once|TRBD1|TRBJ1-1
TGTGCCAGCAATAGGGACAGGGGGAGGTTCGGCGCTTTCTTT
CASNRDRGRFGAFF
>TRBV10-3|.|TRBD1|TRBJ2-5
TGTGCCATTACGAGGGGGCTCCAAGAGACCCAGTACTTC
CAITRGLQETQYF
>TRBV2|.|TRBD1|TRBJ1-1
TGTGCCAGCAGTGAAGCGACAGGGACTGAAGCTTTCTTT
CASSEATGTEAFF
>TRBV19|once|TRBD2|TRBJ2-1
TGTGCCAGTAATAGGGCGGGAGGTATTGAGCAGTTCTTC
CASNRAGGIEQFF